This T cell receptor (beta chain) was retrieved from a study of blood T cell repertoires in COVID-19 (TCRdb year 2020). About the study as a whole: The collaborator samples originated in the United States, Italy and Spain and spanned the acute and convalescent phases of COVID-19. The repertoires were released in a freely available public database intended as a resource for research on the immune response to SARS-CoV-2. The dataset comprised deeply sampled blood TCRbeta repertoires from subjects exposed to, actively infected with, or recovered from COVID-19. The samples were drawn from the first 160 participants of the ongoing ImmuneRACE study and from 950 to 1,500 subjects provided by 6 global collaborators. Nearly every sample came with metadata listing a de-identified subject ID, COVID-19 status, age in years and sex. HLA class I and class II types, where available, came from metadata supplied by the sample provider rather than from assay-based typing. The prospective study material was composed of cDNA or gDNA derived from T cells, B-cell-depleted T cells, or PBMCs.

On this clone itself: The antigen it binds to is not known. No qualities accompany the bases; no much larger clone lies one base away.

What the work shows at the level of the full study, not this receptor alone: Clinical and demographic metadata were provided uncurated, with the amount varying by source and participant.

TCRbeta CDR3 regions were amplified from genomic DNA by means of the immunoSEQ Assay, a bias-controlled multiplex PCR. In the source study's methods: Within the assay, amplification of reference gene primers was used to estimate how many nucleated cells each sample contained. To quantify the absolute abundance of each unique TCRbeta CDR3 rearrangement, sequence reads were collapsed and filtered. For each sample, productive Simpson clonality was calculated as the square root of Simpson's diversity index over productive rearrangements. Imported from immuneACCESS, the table was reduced by TCRdb to in-frame sequences with V and J called. These copies leave out some clones; in studies compared against another copy, an unresolved V gene accounts for under half, and the cause of the remainder is not known. V and J calls plus clone size are reproduced from that table; the DNA served to infer D and trimming. Here the sample has roughly 320,000 clones; under 90% occur a single time. The top ten clones comprise approximately 2% of the sample.

One collaborating source in Seattle enrolled patients while the patients were actively infected and followed the patients over time throughout the course of disease. Whole blood was collected in K2EDTA tubes by collaborating institutions according to the institutions' own protocols. For TCRbeta analysis, collaborators shipped samples in one of three forms: frozen whole blood, isolated PBMCs, or DNA extracted from either of those sample types. Material for sequencing was peripheral blood. This clonotype originated in a woman aged 25-40 years with COVID-19, enrolled during active disease.

The DNA sequence is as follows: TGTGCCAGCATGGGGAGCTCCTACAATGAGCAGTTCTTC. The translation is CASMGSSYNEQFF. The chain couples TRBV5-4 to TRBJ2-1; TRBD2 might be the D gene, on 5 matching bases. V was cut back by 6 bases and J by 0 bases, leaving a gap of 7 bases between them. CDR1 and CDR2 (SGHNT, YYREEE) derive from the germline V gene (reference sequence). The CDR3 numbers 13 residues from cysteine through phenylalanine. The only DNA kept is the CDR3, 39 bases in frame from the first base.